These 6 T cell receptor beta chains share one sample of origin, sequenced in a study of technical replicates of blood from a few donors. The data were produced by immunoSEQ multiplex PCR, yet TCRdb's version contains in-frame clones alone and is incomplete. The sample holds more than 65,000 clones; approximately 96% are singletons and the top ten take roughly 0.3%. Sequencing input: T cells isolated from PBMCs. These receptors were taken from a human donor in good health.

This clone was counted a single time. The CDR3 nucleotides read TGTGCCAGCAGGACCGGGACAGTCAATGAGCAGTTCTTC. Its translation is CASRTGTVNEQFF. This chain joins TRBV6-5 and TRBJ2-1; TRBD1 aligns across 7 bases. The CDR3 has 13 residues. J lost 6 bases, V lost 6 bases, and 5 bases had no gene match. The germline V gene encodes CDR1 MNHEY and CDR2 SVGAGI.

The chain carries TRBV15 and TRBJ1-2; a possible D gene is TRBD1 (6 bases). This CDR3 has 15 residues. V was cut by 5 bases and J by 1 base, with 14 bases left in between. The germline V gene encodes CDR1 LNHNV and CDR2 YYDKDF (reference sequence). The CDR3 DNA is TGTGCCACCAGCGAGAGCAAACAGGGTAACTATGGCTACACCTTC. Amino acids: CATSESKQGNYGYTF.

This clone appeared a single time. The J gene is TRBJ1-4, the V gene TRBV6-5; D is perhaps TRBD1 (5 bases). Germline assignment: CDR1 MNHEY and CDR2 SVGAGI. CDR3 length equals 16 residues. V was shortened by 2 bases and J by 7 bases, with 17 bases between the two germline ends. CDR3 bases: TGTGCCAGCAGTTACACAGGCCAATACGTCAGTGAAAAACTGTTTTTT. Translated, it gives CASSYTGQYVSEKLFF.

The J gene is TRBJ2-5, the V gene TRBV5-6; D is unresolved. Per germline, CDR1 SGHDT and CDR2 YYEEEE. Trimming took off 0 bases at V and 1 base at J, with 7 bases between the two ends. The CDR3 covers 14 residues. CDR3 bases: TGTGCCAGCAGCTTGGGAGGCAGCCAAGAGACCCAGTACTTC. Protein product: CASSLGGSQETQYF.

V gene TRBV20-1 combines with J gene TRBJ1-2, with D hard to call. The germline gives CDR1 DFQATT, CDR2 SNEGSKA (reference sequence). The CDR3 consists of 11 residues. V lost 5 bases and J 6 bases, leaving 10 bases between the germline ends. DNA of the CDR3: TGCAGTGCTGCCGGGGAAGATGGCTACACCTTC. This gives the protein CSAAGEDGYTF.

This chain links TRBV6-1 with TRBJ1-4, with D possibly being TRBD1 (5 bases). With 0 bases removed from V and 5 bases from J, the gap between germline ends came to 10 bases. Germline CDR1 reads MNHNS; CDR2 reads SASEGT. The CDR3 covers 15 residues. This CDR3 reads CASSEAWAGNEKLFF. The DNA for the CDR3 is TGTGCCAGCAGTGAAGCGTGGGCAGGGAATGAAAAACTGTTTTTT.